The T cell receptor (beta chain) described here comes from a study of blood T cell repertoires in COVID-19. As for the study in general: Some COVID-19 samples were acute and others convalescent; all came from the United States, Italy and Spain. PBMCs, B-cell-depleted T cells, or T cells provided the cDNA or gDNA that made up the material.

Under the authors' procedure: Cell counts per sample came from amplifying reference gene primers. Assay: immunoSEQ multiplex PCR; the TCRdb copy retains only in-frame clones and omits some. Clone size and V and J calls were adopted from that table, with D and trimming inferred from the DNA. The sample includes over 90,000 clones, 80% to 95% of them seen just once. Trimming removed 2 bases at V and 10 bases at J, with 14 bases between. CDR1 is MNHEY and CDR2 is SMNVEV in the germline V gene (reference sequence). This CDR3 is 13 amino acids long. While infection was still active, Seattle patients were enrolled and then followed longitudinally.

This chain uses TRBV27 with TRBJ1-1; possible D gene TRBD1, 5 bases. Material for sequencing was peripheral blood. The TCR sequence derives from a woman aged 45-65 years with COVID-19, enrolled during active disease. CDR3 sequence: CASSLNGGSGAFF. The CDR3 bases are TGTGCCAGCAGTTTAAACGGGGGATCGGGAGCTTTCTTT.